The 4 T cell receptor beta chains in this list originate from one sample, sequenced in a study of T-cell reconstitution after alpha-beta-depleted transplantation in children. TCRbeta library construction was performed incorporating unique molecular identifiers. Via MiXCR, TCRdb re-called the PCR reads, giving one row per CDR3 protein. This sample has about 640,000 distinct CDR3 sequences, with over 10% found just once. The sequencing here drew on PBMCs, mostly from graft donor cells, taken 360 days after TCRalphabeta/CD19-depleted stem cell transplant. The receptors originated from a male patient under 18 who had a stem cell transplant for acute myeloid leukemia, so the T cells may come from the graft donor.

This clonotype appeared a few times. The rearrangement uses TRBV7-3 and TRBJ2-3; TRBD2 matches at 10 bases. V trimming: 7 bases; J trimming: 8 bases; junction bases outside the gene matches: 9. The germline gives CDR1 SGHTA, CDR2 FQGTGA. There are 14 residues in the CDR3. CDR3 sequence reads: CASKASGSGGTQYF. The CDR3 nucleotides read TGTGCCAGCAAGGCTAGCGGGAGCGGAGGTACGCAGTATTTT.

The rearrangement links TRBV3-1 to TRBJ2-2; D is possibly TRBD2 (6 bases). CDR1 LGHDT and CDR2 YNNKEL come from the germline V gene (reference sequence). The V end was cut by 0 bases, the J end by 3 bases, with 17 bases between. This CDR3 region has 18 residues. Here the CDR3 DNA reads TGTGCCAGCAGCCAAGATGGGCGGGAAGGGCCGGACACCGGGGAGCTGTTTTTT. The encoded protein is CASSQDGREGPDTGELFF.

The chain recombines TRBV3-1 with TRBJ1-3; no reliable D call. CDR3 length: 15 amino acids. Germline V gives CDR1 LGHDT, CDR2 YNNKEL (reference sequence). Trimming pared 1 base from V and 0 bases from J, leaving 7 bases between. CDR3 DNA: TGTGCCAGCAGCCAAGGAGGTTTCTCTGGAAACACCATATATTTT. It is translated as CASSQGGFSGNTIYF.

This clonotype was seen repeatedly, ten times or more. J is TRBJ1-1 and V is TRBV3-1; D is possibly TRBD1 (5 bases). Trimming removed 3 bases at V and 4 bases at J, with 12 bases between. The CDR3 is made up of 14 amino acids. In germline, CDR1 is LGHDT, CDR2 YNNKEL (reference sequence). The CDR3 here is CASSQPGVGTEAFF. The CDR3 DNA is TGTGCCAGCAGCCAGCCGGGGGTCGGCACTGAAGCTTTCTTT.